One and the same sample provided the 5 T cell receptor beta chains below, sequenced in a study of CD8+ T cells in alopecia areata. Extracted from the samples, RNA was reverse transcribed into cDNA to serve as the sequencing template. Clones were sequenced by immunoSEQ multiplex PCR, and TCRdb holds only the in-frame ones, with some missing. The sample records more than 90,000 clones, roughly two thirds being singletons. Treatment specified: oral pan-JAK inhibitor, 5-10 mg twice daily. Sequenced here: CD8+ T cells sorted from blood, sampled at week 4, from a patient treated with tofacitinib. These receptors were obtained from a human donor with alopecia areata.

A word on this clone: Other nucleotide sequences from this sample produce the same CDR3. J is TRBJ2-7 and V is TRBV27, with unresolved D. The CDR3 sequence is 13 residues long. V gave up 2 bases and J gave up 2 bases, with 7 bases separating them. Per germline, CDR1 MNHEY and CDR2 SMNVEV (reference sequence). This chain's CDR3 is CASSLGQTYEQYF. CDR3 nucleotides: TGTGCCAGCAGTTTAGGGCAGACCTACGAGCAGTACTTC.

The V call is TRBV27, the J call TRBJ2-7; D may be TRBD2 (6 bases). Trimming left V 4 bases short and J 0 bases short, with 13 bases between. Germline CDR1 is MNHEY and CDR2 is SMNVEV (reference sequence). CDR3 size: 15 residues. CDR3: CASSSRLASSYEQYF. The CDR3 DNA follows: TGTGCCAGCAGTTCGAGGCTAGCGTCCTCCTACGAGCAGTACTTC.

The gene calls are TRBV27 and TRBJ2-3, with 13 bases matching TRBD2. CDR3 size: 17 residues. In germline, CDR1 is MNHEY, CDR2 SMNVEV (reference sequence). Germline trimming cut 3 bases from V and 2 bases from J; bases unmatched to any gene: 5. The CDR3 DNA reads as TGTGCCAGCAGTTTGGGACTAGCGGGGCCATACACAGATACGCAGTATTTT. It yields the protein CASSLGLAGPYTDTQYF.

This clone was seen a few times. The chain employs TRBV29-1 and TRBJ1-1, with 7 bases that match TRBD1. The germline gives CDR1 SQVTM, CDR2 ANQGSEA. This CDR3 region has 17 residues. Trimming took 4 bases from V and 5 from J; bases not matched to a gene: 19. Here the CDR3 reads CSVGESGAGTAGTEAFF. The CDR3 coding sequence is TGCAGCGTTGGAGAGTCGGGGGCCGGGACAGCCGGGACTGAAGCTTTCTTT.

The gene calls are TRBV5-1 and TRBJ2-3, with D perhaps matching TRBD1 or TRBD2 (5 bases each). The V and J ends lost 4 bases and 2 bases respectively, with 17 bases between them. CDR1 is SGHRS, CDR2 YFSETQ, per germline. The CDR3 spans 16 residues. The CDR3 reads CASSGGGGELTDTQYF. DNA of the CDR3: TGCGCCAGCAGCGGGGGTGGAGGCGAGCTCACAGATACGCAGTATTTT.